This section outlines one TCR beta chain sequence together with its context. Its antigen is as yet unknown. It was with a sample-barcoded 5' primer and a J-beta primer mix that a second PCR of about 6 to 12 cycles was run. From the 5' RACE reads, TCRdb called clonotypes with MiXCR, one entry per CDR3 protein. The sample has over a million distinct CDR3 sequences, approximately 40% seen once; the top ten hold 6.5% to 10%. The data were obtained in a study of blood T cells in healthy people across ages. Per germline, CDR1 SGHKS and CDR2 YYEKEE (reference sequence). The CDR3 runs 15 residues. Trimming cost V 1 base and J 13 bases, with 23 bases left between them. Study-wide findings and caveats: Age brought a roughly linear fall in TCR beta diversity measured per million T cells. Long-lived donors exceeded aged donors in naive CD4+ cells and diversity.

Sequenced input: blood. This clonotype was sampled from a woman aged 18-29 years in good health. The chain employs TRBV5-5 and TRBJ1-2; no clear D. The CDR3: CASSLYQALSQVFTF. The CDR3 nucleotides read TGTGCCAGCAGCTTGTATCAGGCCCTTAGTCAGGTCTTCACCTTC. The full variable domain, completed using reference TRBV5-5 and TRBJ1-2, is DAGVTQSPTHLIKTRGQQVTLRCSPISGHKSVSWYQQVLGQGPQFIFQYYEKEERGRGNFPDRFSARQFPNYSSELNVNALLLGDSALYLCASSLYQALSQVFTFGSGTRLTVV.